This T cell receptor (beta chain) is from a study of PD-1 blockade in classical Hodgkin lymphoma. Profiling relied on immunoSEQ multiplex PCR, and the TCRdb table lists in-frame clones only, not all of them. The sample yields approximately 44,000 clones, approximately 70% seen once. Comments on this clone: Antigen: not known.

Whole-study findings and limits: CD4+ TCR diversity, unlike CD8+, rose significantly by C4D1.

Relapse after autologous stem cell transplantation occurred in every patient, and brentuximab vedotin exposure varied. This clonotype was obtained from a human donor with classical Hodgkin lymphoma. The material was peripheral blood mononuclear cells (PBMCs), obtained at baseline.

Here the CDR3 DNA reads TGCGCCAGCAGCTTACAGAGCCACTACGAGCAGTACTTC. Translation gives CASSLQSHYEQYF. V is TRBV5-1 and J is TRBJ2-7; no firm D call. The CDR3 is made up of 13 amino acids. V lost 2 bases to trimming and J lost 3 bases, with 9 bases between them. Germline V gene lookup returns CDR1 SGHRS and CDR2 YFSETQ. The full variable domain, its missing parts supplied by reference TRBV5-1 and TRBJ2-7, is KAGVTQTPRYLIKTRGQQVTLSCSPISGHRSVSWYQQTPGQGLQFLFEYFSETQRNKGNFPGRFSGRQFSNSRSEMNVSTLELGDSALYLCASSLQSHYEQYFGPGTRLTVT.